This is a list of T cell receptor beta chains from one sample in a study of CD8 T cells in Susac syndrome. TCRdb re-analysed the immunoSEQ multiplex PCR reads in MiXCR, keeping a single row per CDR3 protein. This sample has some 150,000 distinct CDR3 sequences, with around 95% found just once. The sequenced sample consisted of CD8+ T cells from PBMCs. Every receptor here comes from a human donor with multiple sclerosis. The CDR3 runs from the conserved cysteine through the conserved F or W. A D gene is named only where the DNA matches it firmly. Clone size appears in some rows only: once, few, many, or a class for an expanded clone.

clone_size j_call d_call v_call cdr3_nt cdr3_aa
. TRBJ2-7 . TRBV12-5 TGTGCTAGTGCTCCTTTGTCTGAATACGAGCAGTACTTC CASAPLSEYEQYF
. TRBJ2-5 . TRBV20-1 TGCAGTGCTCCCGGGGCAGGGTACCAAGAGACCCAGTACTTC CSAPGAGYQETQYF
. TRBJ2-1 . TRBV20-1 TGCAGTGCTAGATCCTTTAGCGGACACAATGAGCAGTTCTTC CSARSFSGHNEQFF
few TRBJ2-1 . TRBV3-1 TGTGCCAGCAGCCAAGGTCAGGGGCCCTACAATGAGCAGTTCTTC CASSQGQGPYNEQFF
. TRBJ2-7 . TRBV27 TGTGCCAGCAGCCTACGTAAACCCTACGAGCAGTACTTC CASSLRKPYEQYF
. TRBJ1-5 . TRBV6-5 TGTGCCAGCAGTTACTCCCAGGCGGGGAATCAGCCCCAGCATTTT CASSYSQAGNQPQHF
. TRBJ1-5 . TRBV9 TGTGCCAGCAGCGACGCGATTAGCAATCAGCCCCAGCATTTT CASSDAISNQPQHF
. TRBJ1-2 . TRBV4-1 TGCGCCAGCAGCCAAGAGTGGCGGGACAACTATGGCTACACCTTC CASSQEWRDNYGYTF
. TRBJ2-3 TRBD2 TRBV12-3/TRBV12-4 TGTGCCAGCAGTTTCGGACTAGCGGGGTTCACAGATACGCAGTATTTT CASSFGLAGFTDTQYF
. TRBJ2-6 . TRBV10-3 TGTGCCATCAGGCCCGGTGAGGCTGGGGCCAACGTCCTGACTTTC CAIRPGEAGANVLTF
. TRBJ2-5 . TRBV3-1 TGTGCCAGCAGCCCTTTTAAAAGGGGCACGGAGACCCAGTACTTC CASSPFKRGTETQYF
once TRBJ2-7 . TRBV6-1 TGTGCCAGCAGCGACCTGGGGTGGGCCCCGGACTACGAGCAGTACTTC CASSDLGWAPDYEQYF
few TRBJ2-3 . TRBV12-3/TRBV12-4 TGTGCCAGCAGTCCCGCAGATACGCAGTATTTT CASSPADTQYF
. TRBJ1-1 TRBD1 TRBV5-6 TGTGCCAGCAGCTTGCGGGACAGGAGTGAGGCTTTCTTT CASSLRDRSEAFF
. TRBJ2-7 . TRBV29-1 TGCAGCGTTGAAGATGGGGGATCTTACGAGCAGTACTTC CSVEDGGSYEQYF
. TRBJ2-3 TRBD2 TRBV20-1 TGCAGTGCCACTCCTTTCCAGCGGGGATCAGATACGCAGTATTTT CSATPFQRGSDTQYF
. TRBJ2-3 TRBD2 TRBV27 TGTGCCAGCGGCTGGGGGGGGGATACGCAGTATTTT CASGWGGDTQYF
. TRBJ2-5 TRBD1 TRBV13 TGTGCCAGCAGCTTAAGTTCGGCAGGGGGTCTCCAAGAGACCCAGTACTTC CASSLSSAGGLQETQYF
. TRBJ2-5 TRBD1 TRBV20-1 TGCAGTGCCCGGGACAGGGGGGAGACCCAGTACTTC CSARDRGETQYF
once TRBJ2-1 . TRBV5-6 TGTGCCAGCAGCTTGGTGCCGTGGGGCCAGGGAAATGAGCAGTTCTTC CASSLVPWGQGNEQFF
. TRBJ2-3 TRBD2 TRBV6-2/TRBV6-3 TGTGCCACCACATTATCTCCAGATTGGGCTAGCGGGGCCACAGATACGCAGTATTTT CATTLSPDWASGATDTQYF
. TRBJ2-5 . TRBV23-1 TGCGCCAGCAGACGATTCGAAGGATCCCCAGAGACCCAGTACTTC CASRRFEGSPETQYF
. TRBJ1-4 . TRBV4-2 TGTGCCAGCAGCCAAGGGACACTTCTTTCTGCAACTAATGAAAAACTGTTTTTT CASSQGTLLSATNEKLFF
. TRBJ1-1 . TRBV20-1 TGCAGTGCTAGGGGGGTTACTGAAGCTTTCTTT CSARGVTEAFF
. TRBJ1-1 . TRBV25-1 TGTGCCAGCAGTGATCCCAGCGACTCCTCCCAAGCTTTCTTT CASSDPSDSSQAFF
. TRBJ1-2 . TRBV29-1 TGCAGCGTTGCCCTGGAGGGCTACACCTTC CSVALEGYTF
. TRBJ1-1 . TRBV3-1 TGTGCCAGCAGCCAAGAAGTACTCCCATCAAGCACTGAAGCTTTCTTT CASSQEVLPSSTEAFF
. TRBJ2-3 . TRBV9 TGTGCCAGCAGCGTAGGAGGGTCTGATACGCAGTATTTT CASSVGGSDTQYF
. TRBJ2-1 TRBD2 TRBV3-1 TGTGCCAGCAGCCAAGAGAATCTCGGGGGACTAAAGATCTATGAGCAGTTCTTC CASSQENLGGLKIYEQFF
. TRBJ2-3 . TRBV9 TGTGCCAGCAGCGTCCATCTAGGGGCGAATACGCAGTATTTT CASSVHLGANTQYF
. TRBJ2-5 . TRBV29-1 TGCAGCGTTGAGGGAGGCCAACGCGAAGAGACCCAGTACTTC CSVEGGQREETQYF
. TRBJ1-1 TRBD1 TRBV2 TGTGCCAGCACGACCAGACAGGGGGGGATCAGGACTGAAGCTTTCTTT CASTTRQGGIRTEAFF
. TRBJ2-7 . TRBV5-4 TGTGCCAGCAGCTTGGTAGGGGATCCCTACGAGCAGTACTTC CASSLVGDPYEQYF
. TRBJ1-6 . TRBV13 TGTGCCAGCAGCTTTACCCGGGCAGACTCCTATAATTCACCCCTCCACTTT CASSFTRADSYNSPLHF
. TRBJ2-7 . TRBV15 TGTGCCACCAGCTCGCGGGACAGACCCTACGAGCAGTACTTC CATSSRDRPYEQYF
. TRBJ2-3 . TRBV28 TGTGCCAGCAGTACTTTACGTGGCCCTAGCACAGATACGCAGTATTTT CASSTLRGPSTDTQYF
. TRBJ2-7 TRBD1 TRBV5-5 TGTGCCAGCAGCTTGGCAACAGGGGACTACGAGCAGTACTTC CASSLATGDYEQYF
. TRBJ1-2 . TRBV2 TGTGCCAGCAGTGAGGGGATCCGCTATGGCTACACCTTC CASSEGIRYGYTF
. TRBJ2-5 . TRBV7-9 TGTGCCAGCAGCCCGAGTCCAAGCGCGGAGACCCAGTACTTC CASSPSPSAETQYF
. TRBJ1-2 . TRBV11-2 TGTGCCAGCAGCCCCACGGGGGGCGGCTACACCTTC CASSPTGGGYTF
. TRBJ2-7 . TRBV7-3 TGTGCCAGCAGCTTAACATCCGAAAGGGAGCAGTACTTC CASSLTSEREQYF
. TRBJ2-5 TRBD2 TRBV3-1 TGTGCCAGCAGCCAAGAAGGTGGGAGGGTAGGAGAGACCCAGTACTTC CASSQEGGRVGETQYF
. TRBJ2-3 . TRBV6-5 TGTGCCAGCAGTTACTCGGTCGGAGATACGCAGTATTTT CASSYSVGDTQYF
. TRBJ2-7 . TRBV7-9 TGTGCCAGCAGCCCTCCATCGCGATCCTACGAGCAGTACTTC CASSPPSRSYEQYF
. TRBJ2-1 TRBD1 TRBV20-1 TGCAGTGCTAGAGAAGGGACAGCCGTATTATACTCCTACAATGAGCAGTTCTTC CSAREGTAVLYSYNEQFF
. TRBJ2-7 . TRBV29-1 TGCAGCGTGGTTGAGAACTACGAGCAGTACTTC CSVVENYEQYF